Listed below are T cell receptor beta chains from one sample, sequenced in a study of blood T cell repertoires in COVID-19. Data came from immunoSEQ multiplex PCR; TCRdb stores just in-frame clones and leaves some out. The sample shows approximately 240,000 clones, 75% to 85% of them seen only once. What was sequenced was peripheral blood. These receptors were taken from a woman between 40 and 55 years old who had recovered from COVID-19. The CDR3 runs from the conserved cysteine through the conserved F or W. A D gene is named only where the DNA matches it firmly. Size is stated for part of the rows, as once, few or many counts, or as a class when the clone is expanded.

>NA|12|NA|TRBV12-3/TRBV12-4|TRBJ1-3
CASRLSGNTIYF
TGTGCCAGCAGGCTATCGGGAAACACCATATATTTT
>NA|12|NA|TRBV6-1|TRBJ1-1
CASSEGDSGGFF
TGTGCCAGCAGTGAAGGCGACTCGGGGGGTTTCTTT
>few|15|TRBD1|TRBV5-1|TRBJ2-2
CASSLADRVTGELFF
TGCGCCAGCAGCTTGGCTGACAGGGTCACCGGGGAGCTGTTTTTT
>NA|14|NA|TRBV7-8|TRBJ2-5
CASSPGWGEETQYF
TGTGCCAGCAGCCCCGGCTGGGGGGAAGAGACCCAGTACTTC
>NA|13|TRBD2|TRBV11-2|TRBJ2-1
CASTLGGYNEQFF
TGTGCCAGCACCTTGGGGGGGTACAATGAGCAGTTCTTC
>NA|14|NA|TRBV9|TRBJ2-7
CASSVGSATYEQYF
TGTGCCAGCAGCGTAGGGTCAGCGACCTACGAGCAGTACTTC
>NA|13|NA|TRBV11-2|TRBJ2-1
CASREYRNNEQFF
TGTGCCAGCAGAGAGTACAGGAACAATGAGCAGTTCTTC
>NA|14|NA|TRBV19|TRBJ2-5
CASSSTGFSETQYF
TGTGCCAGTAGTTCTACAGGGTTTAGCGAGACCCAGTACTTC
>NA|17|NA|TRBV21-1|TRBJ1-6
CASSKKRQGSYNSPLHF
TGTGCCAGCAGCAAAAAAAGACAGGGGAGCTATAATTCACCCCTCCACTTT
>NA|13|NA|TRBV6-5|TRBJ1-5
CASRGDIYQPQHF
TGTGCCAGCAGGGGGGACATCTATCAGCCCCAGCATTTT
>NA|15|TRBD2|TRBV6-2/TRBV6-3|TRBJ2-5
CASSPLAGYQETQYF
TGTGCCAGCAGCCCCCTAGCGGGGTATCAAGAGACCCAGTACTTC
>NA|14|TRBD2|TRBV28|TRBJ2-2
CASSPSGGGRELFF
TGTGCCAGCAGCCCTAGCGGGGGGGGCCGGGAGCTGTTTTTT
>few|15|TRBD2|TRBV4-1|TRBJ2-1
CASSQDRLAGNEQFF
TGCGCCAGCAGCCAAGACCGACTAGCGGGCAATGAGCAGTTCTTC
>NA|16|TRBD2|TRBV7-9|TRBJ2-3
CASSLALASGGDTQYF
TGTGCCAGCAGCCTCGCTCTAGCGAGCGGGGGAGATACGCAGTATTTT
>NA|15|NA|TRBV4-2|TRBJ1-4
CASSQDLQGIEKLFF
TGTGCCAGCAGCCAAGATTTGCAGGGGATAGAAAAACTGTTTTTT
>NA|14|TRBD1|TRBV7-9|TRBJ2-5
CASRDRGGAETQYF
TGTGCCAGCAGAGACAGGGGGGGAGCAGAGACCCAGTACTTC
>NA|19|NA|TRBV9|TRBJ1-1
CASSVHLGVGGSENTEAFF
TGTGCCAGCAGCGTCCACCTCGGGGTCGGGGGGTCGGAGAACACTGAAGCTTTCTTT
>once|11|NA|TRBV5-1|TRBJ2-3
CASSMTDTQYF
TGCGCCAGCAGTATGACAGATACGCAGTATTTT
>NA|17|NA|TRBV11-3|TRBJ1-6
CASSLDAGGAFAAPLHF
TGTGCCAGCAGCTTAGATGCGGGGGGGGCCTTCGCGGCACCCCTCCACTTT
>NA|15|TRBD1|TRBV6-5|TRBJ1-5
CASKLGGGSNQPQHF
TGTGCCAGTAAATTAGGGGGCGGGAGCAATCAGCCCCAGCATTTT
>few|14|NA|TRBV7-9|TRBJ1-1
CASSSLRGNTEAFF
TGTGCCAGCAGCTCTCTAAGGGGGAACACTGAAGCTTTCTTT
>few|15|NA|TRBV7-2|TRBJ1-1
CASSLGPLGTGEAFF
TGTGCCAGCAGCTTAGGCCCCCTCGGCACAGGGGAAGCTTTCTTT
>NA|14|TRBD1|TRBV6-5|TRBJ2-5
CASSPGTGRVTQYF
TGTGCCAGCAGTCCAGGGACAGGGAGGGTGACCCAGTACTTC
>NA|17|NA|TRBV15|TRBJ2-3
CATSRGTSGFETDTQYF
TGTGCCACCAGCAGGGGCACGTCTGGCTTTGAAACAGATACGCAGTATTTT
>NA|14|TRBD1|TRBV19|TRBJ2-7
CASSSSGTGLVEYF
TGTGCCAGTAGTTCCTCCGGGACAGGCCTCGTGGAGTACTTC
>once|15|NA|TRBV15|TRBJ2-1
CATSRDRGEYNEQFF
TGTGCCACCAGCAGAGACAGGGGGGAATACAATGAGCAGTTCTTC
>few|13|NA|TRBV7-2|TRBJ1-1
CASSYRRDTEAFF
TGTGCCAGCAGTTATCGGCGGGACACTGAAGCTTTCTTT
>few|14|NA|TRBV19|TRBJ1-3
CASSMGATGNTIYF
TGTGCCAGTAGTATGGGGGCCACTGGAAACACCATATATTTT
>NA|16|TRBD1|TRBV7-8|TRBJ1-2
CASSSGRQGEHYGYTF
TGTGCCAGCAGCTCGGGGAGACAGGGAGAACACTATGGCTACACCTTC
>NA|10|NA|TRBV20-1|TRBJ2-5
CSAMRETQYF
TGCAGTGCTATGCGAGAGACCCAGTACTTC
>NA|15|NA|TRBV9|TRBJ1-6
CASSVGRVGNSPLHF
TGTGCCAGCAGCGTAGGGAGGGTCGGGAATTCACCCCTCCACTTT
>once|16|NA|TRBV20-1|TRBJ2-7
CSASSGFWAESYEQYF
TGCAGTGCTAGTTCAGGTTTTTGGGCCGAGTCCTACGAGCAGTACTTC
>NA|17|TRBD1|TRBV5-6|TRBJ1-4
CASSQRQGAPTNEKLFF
TGTGCCAGCAGCCAAAGACAGGGGGCGCCAACTAATGAAAAACTGTTTTTT
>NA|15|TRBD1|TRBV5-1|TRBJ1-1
CASSPQTGGLAEAFF
TGCGCCAGCAGCCCTCAGACAGGGGGGTTGGCTGAAGCTTTCTTT